The rows below give T cell receptor beta chains drawn from one sample of a study of long-term antiretroviral therapy in people with HIV. The protocol was immunoSEQ multiplex PCR, while the TCRdb copy is restricted to in-frame clones and leaves out a portion. The data show about 15,000 clones, roughly four fifths seen once. The sequenced sample was unsorted PBMCs, obtained 0.3 years after starting antiretroviral therapy. The receptors derive from a man between 18 and 29 years old with HIV. Each CDR3 is given without its conserved first and last residue.

>TRBV14|TRBJ2-3|13
ASSHRTGDTDTQY
>TRBV5-1|TRBJ1-1|11
ASSSTGDTEAF
>TRBV5-1|TRBJ1-3|14
ASSLAFGSSGNTIY
>TRBV4-1|TRBJ2-7|13
ASSQEMFGPYEQY
>TRBV4-1|TRBJ2-1|12
ASSQDWGQGKQF
>TRBV2|TRBJ2-2|11
ASTAGPPGELF
>TRBV11-2|TRBJ2-5|17
ASSLESLGLAGKWETQY
>TRBV20-1|TRBJ1-2|9
SADRTDGYT
>TRBV13|TRBJ1-3|15
ASSLGGGLSSGNTIY
>TRBV2|TRBJ2-6|14
ASRVTSGSGANVLT
>TRBV5-1|TRBJ1-3|14
ASSLGTKSSGNTIY
>TRBV9|TRBJ2-3|17
ASSVDPLSGQTSTDTQY
>TRBV18|TRBJ1-4|13
ASSPLQGASEKLF
>TRBV4-1|TRBJ1-5|11
ASSQVGDQPQH
>TRBV10-3|TRBJ2-2|14
AISAGSRGPTGELF
>TRBV6-6|TRBJ1-1|10
ASSYGDTEAF
>TRBV10-1|TRBJ1-2|11
ASSEGTPYGYT
>TRBV28|TRBJ2-3|13
ASSPLANDADTQY
>TRBV6-1|TRBJ2-7|12
ASSPGTGSYEQY
>TRBV19|TRBJ1-5|14
ASSGSGTDSNQPQH
>TRBV2|TRBJ2-5|13
ASSDLFSAPETQY
>TRBV7-6|TRBJ2-2|12
ASSSQYGAGELF
>TRBV5-4|TRBJ1-6|15
ASSLALWGRDNSPLH
>TRBV2|TRBJ1-4|12
ASSDEEGNEKLF
>TRBV9|TRBJ2-5|13
ASSSPGLASGTQY
>TRBV5-8|TRBJ2-6|13
ASSLGVSGANVLT
>TRBV29-1|TRBJ2-1|13
SAAATLSSYNEQF
>TRBV7-3|TRBJ2-5|9
ASSIEETQY
>TRBV19|TRBJ2-7|11
ASSPGPSYEQY
>TRBV6-6|TRBJ2-2|12
ASSRGRVGGELF
>TRBV6-1|TRBJ1-2|11
ASSVGTGDGYT
>TRBV2|TRBJ1-1|12
ASSEGRKNTEAF
>TRBV5-6|TRBJ1-4|14
ASSSPGQGFNEKLF
>TRBV6-1|TRBJ1-4|13
ASSEIVGSDEKLF
>TRBV6-4|TRBJ2-2|13
ASTFSPGGTGELF
>TRBV2|TRBJ1-1|12
ASRLTETNTEAF
>TRBV18|TRBJ1-4|16
ASSPTGGGTATNEKLF
>TRBV4-1|TRBJ1-6|17
ASSQDAVQGAQGDSPLH
>TRBV18|TRBJ1-4|12
ASSPGTGREKLF
>TRBV7-9|TRBJ1-6|10
ASSLDNSPLH
>TRBV6-5|TRBJ1-5|12
ASSYSSGGQPQH
>TRBV7-9|TRBJ2-1|13
ASSPRAGVYNEQF
>TRBV7-8|TRBJ1-2|12
ASSLKRGGYGYT
>TRBV2|TRBJ2-3|10
ARRGESDTQY
>TRBV4-1|TRBJ2-1|13
ARSGRQTSWDEQF
>TRBV7-6|TRBJ2-3|15
ASSLAFGRPITDTQY
>TRBV10-3|TRBJ2-5|10
AISAYQETQY
>TRBV5-4|TRBJ2-3|15
ASSLDTAGGHTDTQY
>TRBV6-5|TRBJ2-4|14
ASSYSGLAAKNIQY
>TRBV2|TRBJ1-2|10
ASRDSPYGYT
>TRBV27|TRBJ1-3|12
ASSRLGFGNTIY
>TRBV28|TRBJ1-2|9
AITGNYGYT
>TRBV19|TRBJ1-3|12
ASTFMTSGNTIY
>TRBV4-1|TRBJ2-2|11
ASSPQGIGELF